This TCR beta chain derives from a study of blood T cell repertoires in COVID-19. Study summary: Acute-phase and convalescent COVID-19 samples originated in the United States, Italy and Spain. PBMCs, B-cell-depleted T cells, or T cells were the source of the cDNA or gDNA that made up the material.

The CDR3 is 16 residues long. With 0 bases clipped from V and 6 bases from J, the junction kept 3 bases outside the gene matches. Germline-derived CDR1 and CDR2 are MRHNA and SNTAGT. Original analysis: Estimated nucleated cell counts came from reference gene primer amplification. TCRdb keeps only in-frame clones here, not all; method: immunoSEQ multiplex PCR. V and J calls and clone size are as listed in that table; D and trimming were resolved from the DNA. The table has 280,000 or so clones, roughly 88% seen once. This clone occurred a few times. The specimen sequenced was peripheral blood. The TCR sequence derives from a woman under 40 who had recovered from COVID-19. This rearrangement joins TRBV6-4 to TRBJ2-1; 12 nucleotides align to TRBD2. CDR3 nucleotide sequence: TGTGCCAGCAGTGACTCGACTAGCGGGGGTTCCAATGAGCAGTTCTTC. Protein product: CASSDSTSGGSNEQFF.